Ten or more counts support the clone carrying this T cell receptor (beta chain). Its cognate antigen is unknown. Molecular barcoding with unique molecular identifiers was used for the TCRbeta library. TCRdb reanalysed the PCR reads using MiXCR and keeps one entry per CDR3 protein. The sample lists 250,000 to 300,000 distinct CDR3 sequences; around 10% were seen once. The sample is drawn from a study of T-cell reconstitution after alpha-beta-depleted transplantation in children. Findings and caveats of the study: The authors attributed T-cell counts and diversity one year after transplant mostly to newly produced T cells. As was reported, about two months after transplant, alpha-beta T cells came from several hundred expanded graft clones. Day-60 TCRbeta diversity that was high in some patients was derived from surviving recipient T cells and thymic progenitors.

CDR1 GTSNPN and CDR2 SVGIG come from the germline V gene (reference sequence). CDR3 length: 13 amino acids. Trimming cost V 8 bases and J 1 base, with 14 bases left between them. The source is a boy less than two years old with acute myeloid leukemia, due to receive a stem cell transplant. The V and J genes are TRBV30 and TRBJ1-1, with a tentative D call TRBD1 (5 bases). The sample in question was PBMCs, obtained before TCRalphabeta/CD19-depleted stem cell transplant. The CDR3 is CAGRGYRNTEAFF. CDR3 sequence (DNA): TGTGCCGGTCGGGGGTACAGGAACACTGAAGCTTTCTTT.